These 17 T cell receptor beta chains share one sample of origin, sequenced in a study of cytomegalovirus exposure and HLA in healthy donors. PCR used 60 Vbeta primers and 13 Jbeta primers. TCRdb's table, derived via immunoSEQ multiplex PCR, lists solely in-frame clones and lacks some. The sample has about 55,000 clones, around four fifths seen once. Sequencing used PBMCs. The receptor set was obtained from a young man in good health and CMV-seronegative.

Turning to this clone: One junction end does not reproduce the germline sequence, and a read error may be involved. J is TRBJ1-2 and V is TRBV2; a weak D match, TRBD1 (6 bases). The CDR3 runs to 12 residues. Germline CDR1 reads SNHLY; CDR2 reads FYNNEI. CDR3 coding DNA: TGTGCCAGCGACCGGGACACCGACTTCTCCTCATTC. It encodes CASDRDTDFSSF.

This clone came up once. This chain connects TRBV7-8 to TRBJ2-7, with TRBD2 matching 10 bases. There are 16 residues in the CDR3. Germline values: CDR1 SGHVS, CDR2 FQNEAQ. V shed 5 bases, J shed 5 bases, and the junction held 12 bases outside the gene matches. CDR3 region: CASSHRPGLALNEQYF. CDR3 coding DNA: TGTGCCAGCAGCCACAGGCCGGGACTAGCGTTAAACGAGCAGTACTTC.

The chain uses TRBV7-9 and TRBJ1-2; D unresolved. CDR3 size: 15 residues. In germline, CDR1 is SEHNR, CDR2 FQNEAQ (reference sequence). Trimming stripped 1 base from V and 8 bases from J, with 17 bases between. CDR3 nucleotide sequence: TGTGCCAGCAGCTTAGTGGGAGCCCAGTCGGGGGGCTACACCTTC. It encodes CASSLVGAQSGGYTF. The complete variable domain, with remaining parts taken from reference TRBV7-9 and TRBJ1-2, reads DTGVSQNPRHKITKRGQNVTFRCDPISEHNRLYWYRQTLGQGPEFLTYFQNEAQLEKSRLLSDRFSAERPKGSFSTLEIQRTEQGDSAMYLCASSLVGAQSGGYTFGSGTRLTVV.

The chain recombines TRBV15 with TRBJ2-3, with D unclear. Germline CDR1 and CDR2: LNHNV and YYDKDF (reference sequence). This CDR3 has 15 residues. Deletions cut 4 bases from V and 2 bases from J, with 13 bases between. CDR3 sequence reads: CATSTQKTVTDTQYF. In DNA form, the CDR3 reads TGTGCCACCAGCACCCAGAAAACAGTCACAGATACGCAGTATTTT.

This clone was recorded once. Here the CDR3 DNA reads TGTGCCTGCTCTGACAGCCTCCAAGAGACCCAGTACTTC. It specifies CACSDSLQETQYF. V usage is TRBV30 and J usage is TRBJ2-5, with D possibly being TRBD1 (5 bases). The CDR3 sequence is 13 residues long. The V end was cut by 6 bases, the J end by 1 base, with 12 bases between. Germline V lookup: CDR1 GTSNPN, CDR2 SVGIG (reference sequence).

The sample holds a few counts of this clone. The chain combines TRBV10-3 with TRBJ2-1, with 11 bases fitting TRBD1. With V trimmed by 6 bases and J by 7 bases, 11 bases remained unmatched. The CDR3 contains 16 residues. Germline V gene lookup returns CDR1 ENHRY and CDR2 SYGVKD. The CDR3 DNA reads as TGTGCCATCAGCGCTGAACCCGGGACAGGGGGGAATGAGCAGTTCTTC. Its translation is CAISAEPGTGGNEQFF.

Only one count was recorded for this clone. The chain uses TRBV6-5 and TRBJ1-2; TRBD1 matches 7 bases. Germline V gene lookup returns CDR1 MNHEY and CDR2 SVGAGI. The V and J ends lost 4 bases and 3 bases, in that order; junction bases with no gene match: 5. This CDR3 is built from 14 residues. Written as DNA, the CDR3 is TGTGCCAGCAGTTTCGACAGGGCACACTATGGCTACACCTTC. It is translated as CASSFDRAHYGYTF.

A few counts support this clone. The rearrangement uses TRBV5-4 and TRBJ1-1; perhaps TRBD1 as D (5 bases). The CDR3 totals 13 residues. Germline V gene sequence: CDR1 SGHNT, CDR2 YYREEE (reference sequence). Trimming removed 3 bases from V and 6 bases from J, with 12 bases in between. The CDR3 here is CASSYYRYSEAFF. For the CDR3, the DNA is TGTGCCAGCAGCTACTACAGGTACTCTGAAGCTTTCTTT.

This clone was recorded once. This sequence joins TRBV10-3 and TRBJ2-7, with 8 bases matching TRBD1. CDR1 and CDR2 from the germline V gene are ENHRY and SYGVKD. The CDR3 totals 15 residues. Trimming removed 5 bases from V and 0 bases from J; junction bases left unmatched: 6. The CDR3 nucleotides are TGTGCCATCAGTTCACAGGGGGTTAGCTCCTACGAGCAGTACTTC. It encodes CAISSQGVSSYEQYF.

This clone was observed a single time. CDR3 loop: CASSPGLEQFF. The CDR3, as DNA: TGTGCCAGCTCACCAGGACTTGAGCAGTTCTTC. The chain links TRBV18 to TRBJ2-1; D perhaps matches TRBD2 (5 bases). This CDR3 spans 11 amino acids. Germline V lookup: CDR1 KGHSH, CDR2 LQKENI. Trimming took 2 bases from V and 9 from J, leaving 5 bases between them.

The genes are TRBV5-4 and TRBJ1-2, with 8 bases lining up with TRBD1. Per the germline V gene, CDR1 is SGHNT and CDR2 is YYREEE (reference sequence). With V trimmed by 5 bases and J by 6 bases, 6 bases remained unmatched. CDR3 length: 13 residues. The CDR3 sequence: CASRLTGADGYTF. The CDR3 DNA follows: TGTGCCAGCAGATTGACAGGGGCGGATGGCTACACCTTC. Supplemented by reference TRBV5-4 and TRBJ1-2, the full variable domain reads ETGVTQSPTHLIKTRGQQVTLRCSSQSGHNTVSWYQQALGQGPQFIFQYYREEENGRGNFPPRFSGLQFPNYSSELNVNALELDDSALYLCASRLTGADGYTFGSGTRLTVV.

The chain combines TRBV10-3 with TRBJ2-3; TRBD2 matches at 7 bases. V shed 3 bases, J shed 5 bases, and the junction held 8 bases outside the gene matches. The germline V gene has CDR1 ENHRY and CDR2 SYGVKD. The CDR3 totals 15 residues. The CDR3 DNA follows: TGTGCCATCAGTGACGGCGGGAGAGGAGGAGATACGCAGTATTTT. Amino acid sequence: CAISDGGRGGDTQYF.

The rearrangement links TRBV19 to TRBJ1-1; D remains unclear. The CDR3 is made up of 14 amino acids. The V and J ends lost 11 bases and 3 bases respectively, with 19 bases between them. The germline gives CDR1 LNHDA, CDR2 SQIVND (reference sequence). The CDR3 spells CASSSSGLYTEAFF. DNA of the CDR3: TGTGCCTCATCCAGCAGCGGGCTCTACACTGAAGCTTTCTTT.

This clone was seen just once. V usage is TRBV18 and J usage is TRBJ2-4; D is perhaps TRBD1 (5 bases). V was cut by 0 bases and J by 1 base, with 7 bases left in between. This CDR3 is 15 amino acids long. Germline V CDR1 and CDR2: KGHSH, LQKENI. CDR3 DNA sequence: TGTGCCAGCTCACCACCATCAGGGGCCAAAAACATTCAGTACTTC. Translating it yields CASSPPSGAKNIQYF.

The rearrangement links TRBV19 to TRBJ1-5, with a tentative D call TRBD1 (6 bases). The CDR3 length is 17 residues. Germline CDR1 reads LNHDA; CDR2 reads SQIVND (reference sequence). V shed 6 bases and J shed 4 bases, with 22 bases lying between them. CDR3 sequence (DNA): TGTGCCAGTAGCAGACGGGCCTCGACAGGCACTAATCAGCCCCAGCATTTT. This gives the protein CASSRRASTGTNQPQHF.

V is TRBV29-1 and J is TRBJ2-1, with 14 bases lining up with TRBD2. Germline V gene lookup returns CDR1 SQVTM and CDR2 ANQGSEA. This CDR3 has 15 residues. V lost 4 bases to trimming and J lost 4 bases; unmatched junction nucleotides: 3. This CDR3 reads CSVGGLAGVYNEQFF. The CDR3 DNA reads as TGCAGCGTTGGGGGACTAGCGGGAGTTTACAATGAGCAGTTCTTC.

Concerning this clone: Sequence at one end of the junction differs from germline and may be a read error. The chain employs TRBV2 and TRBJ2-2, with D possibly matching TRBD2 (5 bases). Germline V CDR1 and CDR2: SNHLY, FYNNEI. This CDR3 spans 12 amino acids. The CDR3 here is CAGSGSGGELFF. In DNA form, the CDR3 reads TGTGCCGGCAGTGGGTCGGGGGGGGAGCTGTTTTTT.